The rows below give T cell receptor beta chains drawn from one sample of a study of OX40 agonist ivuxolimab in advanced cancers. Assay used: immunoSEQ multiplex PCR; TCRdb lists only in-frame clones, some missing. This sample has about 61,000 clones, with just over 90% found just once. The sequencing here drew on CD4+ or CD8+ T cells sorted from blood, taken in a trial of the OX40 agonist ivuxolimab. The origin of the receptors is an adult with an advanced solid tumor such as melanoma, head and neck, liver or kidney cancer. Both conserved end residues are part of each CDR3. D genes are given only for firm matches. Where a row states a size, it is once, few, many or the class of an expanded clone; other rows omit it.

V gene	J gene	clone size	D gene	CDR3 protein	CDR3 DNA
TRBV15	TRBJ2-1	.	TRBD2	CATSPSGINEQFF	TGTGCCACCAGCCCTAGCGGGATCAATGAGCAGTTCTTC
TRBV7-9	TRBJ2-7	.	.	CASSQSFGANSYEQYF	TGTGCCAGCAGCCAGAGTTTCGGGGCTAACTCCTACGAGCAGTACTTC
TRBV29-1	TRBJ2-7	.	TRBD2	CSVEQRGEGYF	TGCAGCGTTGAACAGAGAGGGGAGGGCTACTTC
TRBV10-2	TRBJ2-3	.	.	CASSEPRGSYTDTQYF	TGCGCCAGCAGTGAGCCGAGGGGGTCTTACACAGATACGCAGTATTTT
TRBV13	TRBJ2-2	.	.	CASSLAIYTGELFF	TGTGCCAGCAGCTTAGCGATCTACACCGGGGAGCTGTTTTTT
TRBV29-1	TRBJ1-1	.	TRBD1	CSVGGWDSNTEAFF	TGCAGCGTCGGAGGCTGGGACAGTAACACTGAAGCTTTCTTT
TRBV14	TRBJ2-7	.	.	CASSRGLPFSYEQYF	TGTGCCAGCAGCAGGGGACTTCCGTTCTCCTACGAGCAGTACTTC
TRBV15	TRBJ2-7	.	TRBD1	CATSGDSSYEQYF	TGTGCCACCAGCGGGGACAGCTCCTACGAGCAGTACTTC
TRBV19	TRBJ2-7	.	.	CASSMRTTFSTTRPYEQYF	TGTGCCAGTAGTATGCGGACAACCTTCTCCACTACTAGGCCCTACGAGCAGTACTTC
TRBV2	TRBJ2-7	.	.	CASSRAPYEQYF	TGTGCCAGCAGCCGGGCCCCTTACGAGCAGTACTTC
TRBV9	TRBJ2-5	.	.	CASSVGHQETQYF	TGTGCCAGCAGCGTAGGACACCAAGAGACCCAGTACTTC
TRBV11-2	TRBJ2-2	.	.	CASSLLADTGELFF	TGTGCCAGCAGCTTATTGGCGGATACCGGGGAGCTGTTTTTT
TRBV5-8	TRBJ1-1	.	.	CASSWNRVEAFF	TGTGCCAGCAGCTGGAACAGGGTGGAAGCTTTCTTT
TRBV6-1	TRBJ1-4	.	.	CASSEAAANGEKLFF	TGTGCCAGCAGTGAAGCGGCGGCAAACGGTGAAAAACTGTTTTTT
TRBV7-8	TRBJ1-1	.	TRBD1	CASSLSPGTGIYGTEAFF	TGTGCCAGCAGCTTAAGCCCCGGGACAGGGATTTATGGCACTGAAGCTTTCTTT
TRBV6-9	TRBJ1-3	few	.	CASTPTGGSSGNTIYF	TGTGCCAGCACCCCTACGGGAGGTTCCTCTGGAAACACCATATATTTT
TRBV19	TRBJ1-2	.	TRBD1	CASSIAGTDYGYTF	TGTGCCAGTAGTATAGCCGGGACAGACTATGGCTACACCTTC
TRBV29-1	TRBJ2-7	.	.	CSVEKGYEQYF	TGCAGCGTTGAGAAGGGCTACGAGCAGTACTTC
TRBV2	TRBJ1-1	.	TRBD1	CAGLLGRDRVPGANTEAFF	TGTGCCGGCCTTCTCGGTCGGGACAGGGTACCTGGGGCGAACACTGAAGCTTTCTTT
TRBV4-1	TRBJ2-7	.	.	CASSQPGDGYEQYF	TGCGCCAGCAGCCAACCAGGGGATGGGTACGAGCAGTACTTC
TRBV7-9	TRBJ1-2	.	.	CASSLENTHGYTF	TGTGCCAGCAGCTTAGAGAACACCCATGGCTACACCTTC
TRBV28	TRBJ1-2	.	TRBD1	CASSTFGQGHGYTF	TGTGCCAGCAGTACCTTCGGACAGGGACATGGCTACACCTTC
TRBV27	TRBJ2-2	.	TRBD1	CASSTTGGGSGELFF	TGTGCCAGCAGTACCACAGGGGGCGGAAGCGGGGAGCTGTTTTTT
TRBV9	TRBJ2-3	.	.	CASSVVGEGPGPQYF	TGTGCCAGCAGCGTAGTAGGAGAGGGTCCCGGACCGCAGTATTTT
TRBV2	TRBJ2-7	.	TRBD1	CASAGQGTEEQYF	TGTGCCAGCGCAGGACAGGGAACGGAGGAGCAGTACTTC
TRBV30	TRBJ2-7	.	TRBD1	CAWSFRTGDYEQYF	TGTGCCTGGAGTTTCCGGACAGGGGACTACGAGCAGTACTTC
TRBV5-5	TRBJ1-1	.	.	CASSSGGDTEAFF	TGTGCCAGCAGCTCTGGGGGTGATACTGAAGCTTTCTTT
TRBV4-2	TRBJ1-3	once	.	CASSQVPAGGYSGNTIYF	TGTGCCAGCAGCCAAGTCCCGGCGGGGGGATACTCTGGAAACACCATATATTTT
TRBV19	TRBJ2-3	.	TRBD2	CASSPRTSGTDTQYF	TGTGCCAGTAGCCCTAGGACTAGCGGCACAGATACGCAGTATTTT
TRBV10-3	TRBJ2-5	.	TRBD1	CAISGQGAETQYF	TGTGCCATCAGCGGACAGGGGGCCGAGACCCAGTACTTC
TRBV27	TRBJ2-2	.	.	CASTPSRDRTGELFF	TGTGCCAGCACACCCTCCCGGGACCGCACCGGGGAGCTGTTTTTT
TRBV4-1	TRBJ2-2	.	TRBD2	CASSQAGGPTGELFF	TGCGCCAGCAGCCAAGCGGGGGGGCCAACCGGGGAGCTGTTTTTT
TRBV7-9	TRBJ1-4	.	TRBD1	CASSVLTQGEIATNEKLFF	TGTGCCAGCAGCGTACTAACACAGGGGGAGATCGCAACTAATGAAAAACTGTTTTTT
TRBV4-2	TRBJ2-1	.	TRBD2	CASSATSGGPNEQFF	TGTGCCAGCAGCGCCACTAGCGGGGGTCCCAATGAGCAGTTCTTC
TRBV5-1	TRBJ2-3	.	TRBD2	CASREAGITDTQYF	TGCGCCAGCAGGGAAGCGGGGATCACAGATACGCAGTATTTT
TRBV29-1	TRBJ2-7	.	TRBD1	CSVEDQRTGNYEQYF	TGCAGCGTTGAAGATCAGAGGACAGGGAACTACGAGCAGTACTTC
TRBV6-5	TRBJ1-1	.	.	CASKGNLGIFTEAFF	TGTGCCAGCAAAGGGAATCTGGGAATCTTTACTGAAGCTTTCTTT
TRBV5-5	TRBJ1-4	.	.	CASSTGTVVDGEKLFF	TGTGCCAGCAGCACAGGGACGGTCGTCGACGGCGAAAAACTGTTTTTT
TRBV4-1	TRBJ2-7	.	.	CASSQESFLRGIYEQYF	TGCGCCAGCAGCCAAGAATCTTTCTTGCGGGGAATTTACGAGCAGTACTTC
TRBV19	TRBJ2-7	.	.	CASAPRTWYEQYF	TGTGCCAGCGCCCCACGGACGTGGTACGAGCAGTACTTC
TRBV27	TRBJ2-3	.	.	CASSIRNKRFTDTQYF	TGTGCCAGCAGTATTCGGAACAAAAGATTCACAGATACGCAGTATTTT
TRBV5-5	TRBJ2-1	.	.	CASSPDWGFSYNEQFF	TGTGCCAGCAGCCCCGACTGGGGTTTCTCCTACAATGAGCAGTTCTTC
TRBV19	TRBJ2-1	few	.	CASSGGPLYNEQFF	TGTGCCAGTAGTGGGGGCCCCCTTTACAATGAGCAGTTCTTC
TRBV28	TRBJ1-1	.	.	CASNRVLGAGNTEAFF	TGTGCCAGCAACCGAGTGCTTGGAGCCGGAAACACTGAAGCTTTCTTT
TRBV27	TRBJ1-1	.	.	CASSLGVGQNTEAFF	TGTGCCAGCAGTTTAGGTGTTGGGCAGAACACTGAAGCTTTCTTT
TRBV11-2	TRBJ2-1	once	.	CASSLERGEGNEQFF	TGTGCCAGCAGCTTAGAACGGGGCGAGGGCAATGAGCAGTTCTTC